The 28 T cell receptor beta chains below all came from one sample that was sequenced in a study of CD8+ T cells in alopecia areata. The sample's treatment: oral pan-JAK inhibitor, 5-10 mg twice daily. cDNA serving as the sequencing template came from extracted, reverse transcribed RNA. Using immunoSEQ multiplex PCR, the repertoire was profiled, and TCRdb retains in-frame clones only, with some absent. The data hold 120,000 to 150,000 clones, with around 82% observed a single time. The specimen comprised CD8+ T cells sorted from blood, sampled at week 4, from a patient treated with tofacitinib. The origin of the receptors is a human donor with alopecia areata.

CDR3 region: CSARTGEVDKNIQYF. CDR3 DNA sequence: TGCAGCGCCCGGACAGGGGAAGTCGACAAAAACATTCAGTACTTC. This chain links TRBV29-1 with TRBJ2-4; 9 bases fit TRBD1. The length of the CDR3 is 15 residues. Germline loops: CDR1 SQVTM, CDR2 ANQGSEA. J lost 3 bases, V lost 7 bases, and 10 bases had no gene match.

This clone occurred once. This chain joins TRBV19 and TRBJ2-1, with TRBD2 identical over 7 bases. This CDR3 contains 15 residues. Germline CDR1 and CDR2: LNHDA and SQIVND (reference sequence). J was trimmed by 5 bases and V by 5 bases; bases with no gene match: 9. The CDR3, as DNA: TGTGCCAGTAGTCCCTTAGCGGGTCCCCACAATGAGCAGTTCTTC. This codes for CASSPLAGPHNEQFF.

This chain uses TRBV7-2 with TRBJ2-7; D not resolved. This CDR3 region has 13 residues. V was trimmed by 5 bases and J by 3 bases, leaving 11 bases between them. Per the germline V gene, CDR1 is SGHTA and CDR2 is FQGNSA. CDR3 sequence (DNA): TGTGCCAGCAGCCCGGATCCTTACTACGAGCAGTACTTC. It encodes CASSPDPYYEQYF.

This clone showed up just once. This rearrangement joins TRBV27 to TRBJ2-7, with 9 nucleotides matching TRBD1. Germline-derived CDR1 and CDR2 are MNHEY and SMNVEV (reference sequence). The junction had 3 bases not matched to a gene; V was cut back by 1 base and J by 2 bases. The CDR3 length is 15 residues. CDR3: CASSLWTGAPYEQYF. The CDR3 coding sequence is TGTGCCAGCAGTTTATGGACAGGGGCCCCCTACGAGCAGTACTTC.

The chain carries TRBV19 and TRBJ2-1; D is undetermined. V lost 9 bases to trimming and J lost 5 bases, with 14 bases between them. This CDR3 has 13 residues. Germline V lookup: CDR1 LNHDA, CDR2 SQIVND (reference sequence). In DNA form, the CDR3 reads TGTGCCAGCAGTTTAGGCGACAACAATGAGCAGTTCTTC. As protein: CASSLGDNNEQFF.

In nucleotides, the CDR3 is TGTGCCAGCAGTTCTAGTGGCCCCCCCACAGATACGCAGTATTTT. It encodes CASSSSGPPTDTQYF. The chain recombines TRBV6-6 with TRBJ2-3; D not certain. The CDR3 totals 15 residues. Trimming pared 4 bases from V and 2 bases from J, leaving 13 bases between. CDR1 is MNHNY, CDR2 SVGAGI, per germline (reference sequence).

This chain uses TRBV7-9 with TRBJ2-7; D remains unclear. Germline values: CDR1 SEHNR, CDR2 FQNEAQ (reference sequence). The CDR3 length is 13 residues. The V gene lost 3 bases and the J gene lost 1 base, with 7 bases spanning the gap. The CDR3 bases are TGTGCCAGCAGCTTGACATCATCCTACGAGCAGTACTTC. It codes for CASSLTSSYEQYF.

This chain links TRBV19 with TRBJ2-7; D not certain. The CDR3 consists of 13 residues. Germline CDR1 reads LNHDA; CDR2 reads SQIVND (reference sequence). V gave up 5 bases and J gave up 2 bases, with 10 bases separating them. The CDR3 here is CASSPAATYEQYF. As DNA, the CDR3 is TGTGCCAGTAGTCCCGCAGCCACCTACGAGCAGTACTTC.

V is TRBV4-1 and J is TRBJ2-7; D is perhaps TRBD2 (7 bases). CDR3 length: 14 residues. Germline V lookup: CDR1 MGHRA, CDR2 YSYEKL. Trimming left V 4 bases short and J 3 bases short, with 13 bases between. The CDR3: CASSRGRGNYEQYF. In nucleotides, the CDR3 is TGCGCCAGCAGCCGGGGGAGGGGGAACTACGAGCAGTACTTC.

The chain is built from TRBV19 and TRBJ2-4; D tentatively fits TRBD1 or TRBD2 (5 bases each). V lost 5 bases, J lost 1 base, and 12 bases lay in between. The CDR3 totals 15 residues. In germline, CDR1 is LNHDA, CDR2 SQIVND (reference sequence). The CDR3 region has the DNA TGTGCCAGTAGTGGGGACCTCTTCGCCAAAAACATTCAGTACTTC. This translates into CASSGDLFAKNIQYF. Supplemented by reference TRBV19 and TRBJ2-4, the full variable domain reads DGGITQSPKYLFRKEGQNVTLSCEQNLNHDAMYWYRQDPGQGLRLIYYSQIVNDFQKGDIAEGYSVSREKKESFPLTVTSAQKNPTAFYLCASSGDLFAKNIQYFGAGTRLSVL.

The rearrangement links TRBV5-6 to TRBJ2-1, with TRBD2 identical over 7 bases. This CDR3 contains 17 residues. The ends lost 3 bases at V and 6 bases at J; junction bases unmatched: 15. CDR1 is SGHDT, CDR2 YYEEEE, per germline. CDR3 residues: CASSWGVTSLIGNEQFF. The CDR3 DNA sequence: TGTGCCAGCAGCTGGGGTGTGACTAGCCTTATTGGCAATGAGCAGTTCTTC.

The chain uses TRBV29-1 and TRBJ1-1; weak D call: TRBD1 (5 bases). The V gene lost 6 bases and the J gene lost 5 bases, with 19 bases spanning the gap. There are 14 residues in the CDR3. Per germline, CDR1 SQVTM and CDR2 ANQGSEA. The CDR3 region is CSVAQIGDGTEAFF. The CDR3 DNA follows: TGCAGCGTCGCCCAAATAGGGGACGGGACTGAAGCTTTCTTT.

As concerns this clone: Other DNA sequences in the same sample also yield this CDR3. This chain joins TRBV6-1 and TRBJ2-7, with D perhaps TRBD2 (5 bases). Germline V gene data show CDR1 as MNHNS and CDR2 as SASEGT. The ends were cut back, 2 bases at V and 1 base at J, with 9 bases in the middle. The CDR3 extends over 14 amino acids. In DNA form, the CDR3 reads TGTGCCAGCAGTGAAATCGAGGGTTCCTACGAGCAGTACTTC. Translating it yields CASSEIEGSYEQYF.

The chain recombines TRBV7-9 with TRBJ2-1; 9 bases align to TRBD1. J lost 1 base, V lost 5 bases, and 3 bases had no gene match. The CDR3 runs to 15 residues. Germline assignment: CDR1 SEHNR and CDR2 FQNEAQ (reference sequence). CDR3 DNA sequence: TGTGCCAGCAGCCCACAGGGGGCTTCCTACAATGAGCAGTTCTTC. It is translated as CASSPQGASYNEQFF.

V and J are TRBV7-6 and TRBJ2-1; 8 bases map to TRBD2. The CDR3 has 15 residues. The germline gives CDR1 SGHVS, CDR2 FNYEAQ. V lost 3 bases, J lost 7 bases, and 8 bases stayed unmatched. CDR3 DNA: TGTGCCAGCAGCTTTGCGGGGGGCCCGGGGAATGAGCAGTTCTTC. Translation: CASSFAGGPGNEQFF.

Only a few counts were recorded for this clone. The rearrangement uses TRBV7-9 and TRBJ1-3; 9 nucleotides agree with TRBD1. Germline V gene sequence: CDR1 SEHNR, CDR2 FQNEAQ (reference sequence). The CDR3 covers 16 residues. With V trimmed by 5 bases and J by 0 bases, 5 bases remained unmatched. Written as DNA, the CDR3 is TGTGCCAGCAGCACGTGGGACAGGGACTCTGGAAACACCATATATTTT. Translated: CASSTWDRDSGNTIYF.

The CDR3 protein is CASSPGRATSYNEQFF. The CDR3 coding sequence is TGCGCCAGCAGCCCGGGCAGGGCCACCTCCTACAATGAGCAGTTCTTC. This chain links TRBV5-1 with TRBJ2-1; possible D gene TRBD1, 5 bases. Trimming shortened V by 4 bases and J by 0 bases, and 14 bases separated the two germline ends. This CDR3 has 16 residues. Germline CDR1 and CDR2: SGHRS and YFSETQ. Based on the CDR3 plus reference TRBV5-1 and TRBJ2-1, the full variable domain is KAGVTQTPRYLIKTRGQQVTLSCSPISGHRSVSWYQQTPGQGLQFLFEYFSETQRNKGNFPGRFSGRQFSNSRSEMNVSTLELGDSALYLCASSPGRATSYNEQFFGPGTRLTVL.

The genes are TRBV4-1 and TRBJ2-2; D not resolved. This CDR3 has 14 residues. V lost 1 base and J lost 5, with 8 bases in between. CDR1 is MGHRA, CDR2 YSYEKL, per germline. CDR3 region: CASSQGQVTGELFF. The CDR3 nucleotides are TGCGCCAGCAGCCAAGGTCAGGTAACCGGGGAGCTGTTTTTT.

This chain connects TRBV4-3 to TRBJ2-1; D is uncertain. The CDR3 spans 15 residues. Trimming left V 0 bases short and J 4 bases short, with 10 bases between. Germline CDR1 reads LGHNA; CDR2 reads YSLEER. Here the CDR3 reads CASSQDRSRYNEQFF. DNA for the CDR3: TGCGCCAGCAGCCAAGATAGGTCCCGGTACAATGAGCAGTTCTTC.

The chain combines TRBV7-9 with TRBJ1-1, with 9 bases aligning to TRBD1. CDR1 is SEHNR and CDR2 is FQNEAQ in the germline V gene (reference sequence). The CDR3 consists of 14 residues. V lost 4 bases and J lost 5; bases outside the gene matches: 5. As DNA, the CDR3 is TGTGCCAGCAGCTGGGGACAGGGTAGGACTGAAGCTTTCTTT. It codes for CASSWGQGRTEAFF.

CDR3 amino acids: CASSQFRQGVPSTDTQYF. In nucleotides, the CDR3 is TGCGCCAGCAGTCAATTTAGGCAGGGGGTTCCTAGCACAGATACGCAGTATTTT. The V call is TRBV23-1, the J call TRBJ2-3, with TRBD1 matching 7 bases. TRBV23-1 counts as an open reading frame of uncertain function. The CDR3 consists of 18 residues. Trimming removed 1 base from V and 0 bases from J; junction bases left unmatched: 10.

This clone was recorded only once. V and J are TRBV19 and TRBJ2-1, with D possibly matching TRBD1 (6 bases). The CDR3 covers 13 residues. The V end lost 5 bases, the J end lost 4 bases, and 9 bases lay between the germline ends. The germline V gene encodes CDR1 LNHDA and CDR2 SQIVND (reference sequence). In nucleotides, the CDR3 is TGTGCCAGTAGTTTCGGGACATACAATGAGCAGTTCTTC. Protein sequence: CASSFGTYNEQFF.

This clone was recorded once. V is TRBV30 and J is TRBJ2-3; D perhaps matches TRBD2 (5 bases). The CDR3 has 17 amino acids. The V gene lost 2 bases and the J gene lost 4 bases, with 22 bases spanning the gap. Germline lookup yields CDR1 GTSNPN and CDR2 SVGIG (reference sequence). CDR3 sequence: CAWSLGLYTSNADTQYF. The CDR3 coding sequence is TGTGCCTGGAGTCTAGGCCTTTATACTAGTAACGCAGATACGCAGTATTTT.

The chain links TRBV7-9 to TRBJ2-5, with 7 bases that match TRBD2. The CDR3 is 14 amino acids. Germline trimming cut 2 bases from V and 3 bases from J; bases unmatched to any gene: 3. Germline CDR1 SEHNR, CDR2 FQNEAQ (reference sequence). DNA of the CDR3: TGTGCCAGCAGCTTACAGCGGGGTGAAGAGACCCAGTACTTC. Amino acid sequence: CASSLQRGEETQYF.

In this sample, this clone turned up a few times. The chain has TRBV19 and TRBJ2-2; the D is unclear. Germline V gives CDR1 LNHDA, CDR2 SQIVND (reference sequence). Trimming removed 4 bases from V and 4 bases from J, with 13 bases in between. The CDR3 has 15 amino acids. The CDR3 nucleotides read TGTGCCAGTAGTACCTTCAGTTCTCTCACCGGGGAGCTGTTTTTT. Encoded protein: CASSTFSSLTGELFF.

This chain connects TRBV7-9 to TRBJ2-3; maybe TRBD1 (6 bases). The CDR3 is 14 amino acids. CDR1 is SEHNR, CDR2 FQNEAQ, per germline (reference sequence). The V end was cut by 4 bases, the J end by 3 bases, with 11 bases between. The CDR3 DNA reads as TGTGCCAGCAGCTCGGTGCAGGGGACAGATACGCAGTATTTT. The encoded protein is CASSSVQGTDTQYF. Using reference TRBV7-9 and TRBJ2-3 for the parts outside the CDR3, the full variable domain is DTGVSQNPRHKITKRGQNVTFRCDPISEHNRLYWYRQTLGQGPEFLTYFQNEAQLEKSRLLSDRFSAERPKGSFSTLEIQRTEQGDSAMYLCASSSVQGTDTQYFGPGTRLTVL.

This chain uses TRBV2 with TRBJ2-3; TRBD2 matches 9 bases. The CDR3 spans 15 residues. The trim removed 0 bases at V and 4 bases at J, leaving 2 bases unmatched. Germline loops: CDR1 SNHLY, CDR2 FYNNEI. Here the CDR3 reads CASSEASGGADTQYF. For the CDR3, the DNA is TGTGCCAGCAGTGAAGCTAGCGGGGGTGCAGATACGCAGTATTTT.

The chain uses TRBV29-1 and TRBJ2-7, with 8 bases identical to TRBD1. The germline V gene encodes CDR1 SQVTM and CDR2 ANQGSEA. V shed 6 bases and J 0 bases; nucleotides not matched to a gene: 10. The length of the CDR3 is 15 residues. CDR3 DNA: TGCAGCGTAGACGGACAGGGCCAAGGCTCCTACGAGCAGTACTTC. This encodes CSVDGQGQGSYEQYF.